This T cell receptor (beta chain) was identified in a study of long-term antiretroviral therapy in people with HIV. For this clone: What it binds is not known.

The CDR3 sequence is 15 residues long. Germline assignment: CDR1 MDHEN and CDR2 SYDVKM. J was trimmed by 5 bases and V by 3 bases; bases with no gene match: 7. Version v3.0 of the immunoSEQ assay ran at survey level. Libraries were prepared by immunoSEQ multiplex PCR; TCRdb keeps only in-frame clonotypes and omits some of them. Found here are under 30,000 clones, 90% to 95% of them singletons; the top ten hold roughly 8%. Study-level points and caveats: Repertoires in HIV (unlike those of controls) had narrower CDR3 length ranges.

The chain links TRBV28 to TRBJ2-5; 9 positions agree with TRBD2. This clonotype originated in a man younger than 45 with HIV. The material sequenced was unsorted PBMCs, taken 6 to 6.5 years after starting antiretroviral therapy. CDR3 residues: CASSFTREGGETQYF. In DNA, the CDR3 is TGTGCCAGCAGTTTTACGCGGGAGGGTGGGGAGACCCAGTACTTC.